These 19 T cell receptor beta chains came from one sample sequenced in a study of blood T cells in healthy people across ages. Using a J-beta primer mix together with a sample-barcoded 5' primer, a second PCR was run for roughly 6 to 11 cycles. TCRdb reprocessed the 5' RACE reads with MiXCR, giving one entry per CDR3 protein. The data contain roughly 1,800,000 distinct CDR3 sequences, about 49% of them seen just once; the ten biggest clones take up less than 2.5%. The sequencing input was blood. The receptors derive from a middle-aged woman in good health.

The CDR3 protein is CASSPIAAVAADTQYF. CDR3 nucleotide sequence: TGTGCCAGCAGCCCCATAGCGGCTGTCGCCGCAGATACGCAGTATTTT. The V and J genes are TRBV12-3 or TRBV12-4 and TRBJ2-3, with D tentatively TRBD2 (6 bases). This CDR3 comprises 16 residues. V shed 6 bases and J shed 4 bases, with 20 bases lying between them.

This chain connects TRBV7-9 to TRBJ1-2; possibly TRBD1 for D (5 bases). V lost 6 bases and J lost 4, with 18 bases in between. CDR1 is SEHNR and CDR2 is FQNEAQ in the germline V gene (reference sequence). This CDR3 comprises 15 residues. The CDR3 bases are TGTGCCAGCAGTTCTAGGGGAGAGAAGCCCTATGGCTACACCTTC. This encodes CASSSRGEKPYGYTF.

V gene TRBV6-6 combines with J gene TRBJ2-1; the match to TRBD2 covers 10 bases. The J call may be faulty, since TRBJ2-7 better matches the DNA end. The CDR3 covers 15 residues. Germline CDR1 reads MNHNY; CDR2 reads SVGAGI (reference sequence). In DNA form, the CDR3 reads TGTGCCAGCAGTCATAGCGGGGGGCTTTACAATGAGCAGTACTTC. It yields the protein CASSHSGGLYNEQYF.

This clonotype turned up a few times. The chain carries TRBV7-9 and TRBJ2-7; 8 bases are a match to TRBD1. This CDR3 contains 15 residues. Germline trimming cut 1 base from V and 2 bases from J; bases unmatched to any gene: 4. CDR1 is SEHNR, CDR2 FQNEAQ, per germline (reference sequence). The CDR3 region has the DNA TGTGCCAGCAGCTTAGAACGGACAGGGACCTACGAGCAGTACTTC. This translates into CASSLERTGTYEQYF.

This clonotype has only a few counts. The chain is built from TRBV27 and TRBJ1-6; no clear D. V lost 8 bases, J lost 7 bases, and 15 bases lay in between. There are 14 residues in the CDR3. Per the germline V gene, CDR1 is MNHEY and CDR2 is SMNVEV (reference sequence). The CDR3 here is CASLSAGMNSPLHF. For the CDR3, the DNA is TGTGCCAGCCTCTCGGCGGGGATGAATTCACCCCTCCACTTT.

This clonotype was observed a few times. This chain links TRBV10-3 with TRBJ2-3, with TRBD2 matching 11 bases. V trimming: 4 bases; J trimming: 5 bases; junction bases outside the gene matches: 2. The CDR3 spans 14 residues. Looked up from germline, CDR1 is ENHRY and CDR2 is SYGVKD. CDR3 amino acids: CAISVLAGGDTQYF. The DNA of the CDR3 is TGTGCCATCAGTGTGCTAGCGGGGGGAGATACGCAGTATTTT.

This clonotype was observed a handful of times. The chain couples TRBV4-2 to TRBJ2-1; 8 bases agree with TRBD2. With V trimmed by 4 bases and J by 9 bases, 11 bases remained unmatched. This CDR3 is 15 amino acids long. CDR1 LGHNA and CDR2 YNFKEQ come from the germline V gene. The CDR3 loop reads CASSPGSGASLEQFF. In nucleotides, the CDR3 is TGTGCCAGCAGCCCTGGTAGCGGGGCCTCCCTTGAGCAGTTCTTC.

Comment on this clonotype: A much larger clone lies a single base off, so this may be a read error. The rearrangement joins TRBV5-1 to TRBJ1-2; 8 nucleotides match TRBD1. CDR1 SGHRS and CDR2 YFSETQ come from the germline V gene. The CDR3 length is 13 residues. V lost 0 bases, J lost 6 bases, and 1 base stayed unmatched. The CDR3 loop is CASSLVDRDGYTF. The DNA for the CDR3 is TGCGCCAGCAGCTTGGTGGACAGGGATGGCTACACCTTC.

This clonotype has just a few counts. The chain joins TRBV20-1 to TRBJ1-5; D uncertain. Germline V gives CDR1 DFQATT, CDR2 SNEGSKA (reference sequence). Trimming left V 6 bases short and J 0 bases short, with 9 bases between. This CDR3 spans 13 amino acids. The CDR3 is CSALMDSNQPQHF. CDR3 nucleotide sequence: TGCAGTGCCTTAATGGATAGCAATCAGCCCCAGCATTTT.

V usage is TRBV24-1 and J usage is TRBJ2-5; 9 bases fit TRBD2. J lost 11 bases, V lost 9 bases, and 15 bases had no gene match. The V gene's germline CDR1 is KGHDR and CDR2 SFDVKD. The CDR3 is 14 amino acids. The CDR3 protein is CATGLGLAKNEQYF. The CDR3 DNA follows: TGTGCCACCGGCCTGGGACTAGCTAAGAATGAGCAGTACTTC.

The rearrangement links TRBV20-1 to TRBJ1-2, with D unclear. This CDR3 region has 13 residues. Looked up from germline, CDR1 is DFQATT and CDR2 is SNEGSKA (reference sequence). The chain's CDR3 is CRSHSRSGYGYTF. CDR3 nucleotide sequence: TGCAGATCTCACTCGAGGTCGGGCTATGGCTACACCTTC.

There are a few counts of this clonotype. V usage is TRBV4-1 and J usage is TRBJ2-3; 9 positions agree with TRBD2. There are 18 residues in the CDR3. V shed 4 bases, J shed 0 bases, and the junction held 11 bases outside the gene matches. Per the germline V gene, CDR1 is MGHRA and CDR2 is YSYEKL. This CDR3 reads CASSPISGGDSSTDTQYF. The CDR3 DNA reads TGCGCCAGCAGCCCCATTAGCGGGGGAGATTCTAGCACAGATACGCAGTATTTT.

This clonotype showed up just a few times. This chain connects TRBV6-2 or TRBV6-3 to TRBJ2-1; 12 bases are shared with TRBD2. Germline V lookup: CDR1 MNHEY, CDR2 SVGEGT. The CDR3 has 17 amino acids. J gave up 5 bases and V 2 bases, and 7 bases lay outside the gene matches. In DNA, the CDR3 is TGTGCCAGCAGTTACGTTTCAGGACTAGCGGGGAACAATGAGCAGTTCTTC. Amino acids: CASSYVSGLAGNNEQFF.

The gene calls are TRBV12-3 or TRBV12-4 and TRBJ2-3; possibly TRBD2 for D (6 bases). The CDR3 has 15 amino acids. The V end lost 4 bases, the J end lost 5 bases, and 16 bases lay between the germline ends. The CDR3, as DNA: TGTGCCAGCAGTTCCTCCGGGACTCTCGGAGATACGCAGTATTTT. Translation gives CASSSSGTLGDTQYF.

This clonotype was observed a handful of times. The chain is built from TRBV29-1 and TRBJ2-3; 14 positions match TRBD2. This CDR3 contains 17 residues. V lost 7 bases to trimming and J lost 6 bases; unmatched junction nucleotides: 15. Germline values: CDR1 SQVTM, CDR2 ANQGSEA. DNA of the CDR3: TGCAGCGCCAAGCGATTGGCCGGGACTAGCGGGGGTGATACGCAGTATTTT. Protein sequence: CSAKRLAGTSGGDTQYF.

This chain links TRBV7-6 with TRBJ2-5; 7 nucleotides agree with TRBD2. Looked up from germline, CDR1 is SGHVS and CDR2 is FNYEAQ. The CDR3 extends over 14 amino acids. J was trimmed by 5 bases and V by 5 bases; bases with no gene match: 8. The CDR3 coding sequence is TGTGCCAGCAGCAAACTAGCGCTAGGCGAGACCCAGTACTTC. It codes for CASSKLALGETQYF.

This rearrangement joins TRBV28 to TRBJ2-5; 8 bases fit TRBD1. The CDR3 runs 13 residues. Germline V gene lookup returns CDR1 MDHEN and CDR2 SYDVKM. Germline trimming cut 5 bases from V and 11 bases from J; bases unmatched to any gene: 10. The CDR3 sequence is CASSPPGTGGQYF. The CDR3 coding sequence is TGTGCCAGCAGTCCTCCGGGAACAGGGGGGCAGTACTTC.

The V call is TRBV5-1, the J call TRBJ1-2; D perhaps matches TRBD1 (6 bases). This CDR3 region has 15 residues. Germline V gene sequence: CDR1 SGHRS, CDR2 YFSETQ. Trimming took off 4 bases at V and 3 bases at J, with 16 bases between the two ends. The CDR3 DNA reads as TGCGCCAGCAGCGTAACCGGGACACAAGACTATGGCTACACCTTC. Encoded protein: CASSVTGTQDYGYTF.

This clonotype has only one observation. The CDR3 spells CASSREQGYQETQYF. DNA for the CDR3: TGTGCCAGCAGTAGAGAACAGGGGTATCAAGAGACCCAGTACTTC. The chain carries TRBV6-2 or TRBV6-3 and TRBJ2-5, with 7 bases lining up with TRBD1. After removal of 5 bases from V and 2 bases from J, the junction contained 8 bases not matched to a gene. The CDR3 is 15 residues long. The germline gives CDR1 MNHEY, CDR2 SVGEGT.